This T cell receptor beta chain appears in the sequencing data of a study of T cells in Graves' hyperthyroidism and ophthalmopathy. The CDR3 runs 15 residues. After removal of 5 bases from V and 0 bases from J, the junction contained 4 bases not matched to a gene. This clonotype occurred many times. Amplification targeted TCR beta CDR3 regions from RNA transcripts. First-round RT-PCR with HTBI primers amplified the TCR CDR3 region. TCRdb passed the multiplex PCR reads through MiXCR, listing each CDR3 protein once. Counted here are around 340,000 distinct CDR3 sequences, over 15% occurring once; the ten biggest clones make up around 34%.

Sequenced sample: blood. The chain combines TRBV12-3 or TRBV12-4 with TRBJ2-3, with 8 bases fitting TRBD2. This receptor was identified in a man in his thirties or forties with Graves' hyperthyroidism. As DNA, the CDR3 is TGTGCCAGCAGTGCTATAGCGGGGAGCACAGATACGCAGTATTTT. This translates into CASSAIAGSTDTQYF.